This T cell receptor beta chain was documented in a study of T cells in Graves' hyperthyroidism and ophthalmopathy. At the level of the study: Any treatment followed the collection of peripheral blood at initial diagnosis.

Amplification of TCR beta CDR3 regions was performed using RNA transcripts as template. Carried out on the TCR CDR3, a first-round RT-PCR used the HTBI primer set. TCRdb independently ran MiXCR on the multiplex PCR reads; one entry per CDR3 protein. The sample includes tens of thousands of distinct CDR3 sequences, approximately 46% of them seen just once. This clonotype has a count of ten or more. The CDR3 sequence is 18 residues long. Per the germline V gene, CDR1 is LNHDA and CDR2 is SQIVND (reference sequence). The V gene end was trimmed by 1 base and the J gene end by 2 bases; junction bases not matched to a gene: 6.

The specimen was blood. This clonotype originated in a woman in her thirties with Graves' hyperthyroidism. The chain has TRBV19 and TRBJ2-6; TRBD1 matches 9 bases. In DNA form, the CDR3 reads TGTGCCAGTAGTATAGGGACAGGGGACTTAACTGGGGCCAACGTCCTGACTTTC. Its translation: CASSIGTGDLTGANVLTF.